A selection of T cell receptor beta chains follows, all from one sample in a study of blood T cells in healthy people across ages. One entry per CDR3 protein results from TCRdb running MiXCR on the 5' RACE reads. The sample carries over 1,300,000 distinct CDR3 sequences, approximately 59% recorded once. Input material: blood. These receptors all stem from a man aged 18 to 29 in good health. Each CDR3 is given with its conserved first and last residue. D genes are given only for firm matches. Where a row states a size, it is once, few, many or the class of an expanded clone; other rows omit it.

V gene	clone size	J gene	D gene	CDR3 protein	CDR3 DNA
TRBV29-1	many	TRBJ2-1	.	CSVEDGGGSSYNEQFF	TGCAGCGTTGAAGATGGCGGCGGTAGCTCCTACAATGAGCAGTTCTTC
TRBV5-1	few	TRBJ2-4	.	CASSEKTGGTNIQYF	TGCGCCAGCAGCGAGAAGACAGGAGGGACGAACATTCAGTACTTC
TRBV25-1	few	TRBJ2-1	.	CASTDTGYGGNEQFF	TGTGCCAGCACCGACACAGGGTATGGGGGCAATGAGCAGTTCTTC
TRBV28	once	TRBJ2-7	.	CASSRPSRVSYEQYF	TGTGCCAGCAGCCGTCCTTCGAGGGTCTCCTACGAGCAGTACTTC
TRBV18	.	TRBJ1-5	TRBD1	CASSPPGQPSNQPQHF	TGTGCCAGCTCACCACCGGGACAGCCTAGCAATCAGCCCCAGCATTTT
TRBV20-1	.	TRBJ1-2	TRBD1	CSAYILQGADGYTF	TGCAGTGCTTACATATTACAGGGGGCTGACGGCTACACCTTC
TRBV12-3/TRBV12-4	few	TRBJ2-6	.	CASSSGVTGANVLTF	TGTGCCAGCAGTTCTGGAGTAACTGGGGCCAACGTCCTGACTTTC
TRBV9	once	TRBJ1-2	.	CASSSSGYTF	TGTGCCAGCAGCTCTTCTGGCTACACCTTC
TRBV11-2	.	TRBJ2-7	.	CASSLGGGDVGPHEQYF	TGTGCCAGCAGCTTAGGGGGCGGGGACGTAGGGCCCCACGAGCAGTACTTC
TRBV20-1	once	TRBJ2-7	TRBD2	CSARGLAGNYEQYF	TGCAGTGCTAGAGGTCTAGCGGGCAACTACGAGCAGTACTTC
TRBV10-3	few	TRBJ2-4	.	CAISDDVGQYF	TGTGCCATCAGTGACGACGTCGGGCAGTACTTC
TRBV12-3/TRBV12-4	.	TRBJ1-4	TRBD1	CASSPPSTGVLFF	TGTGCCAGCAGTCCCCCATCGACAGGGGTACTGTTTTTT
TRBV12-3/TRBV12-4	.	TRBJ1-5	.	CASSFLENQPQHF	.
TRBV6-5	.	TRBJ1-1	.	CASRKVGSGGTEAFF	TGTGCCAGCCGAAAGGTGGGGTCTGGGGGCACTGAAGCTTTCTTT
TRBV12-3/TRBV12-4	.	TRBJ2-7	TRBD1	CASRQGASGYEQYF	TGTGCCAGCAGACAGGGGGCCTCAGGCTACGAGCAGTACTTC
TRBV20-1	many	TRBJ2-1	.	CSASAGARPTYNEQFF	TGCAGTGCTTCAGCTGGCGCCAGACCTACCTACAATGAGCAGTTCTTC
TRBV11-2	few	TRBJ2-7	TRBD2	CASSLELAAPSRGEQYF	TGTGCCAGCAGCTTAGAGCTAGCGGCCCCTTCTCGGGGCGAGCAGTACTTC
TRBV2	.	TRBJ2-1	.	CASKILLGSSYNEQFF	TGTGCCAGCAAGATTCTACTTGGAAGCTCCTACAATGAGCAGTTCTTC
TRBV4-2	.	TRBJ2-2	.	CASSQDIGNRELFF	TGTGCCAGCAGCCAAGATATTGGGAACCGGGAGCTGTTTTTT
TRBV7-9	few	TRBJ2-4	TRBD1	CASSSRQGEAKNIQYF	TGTGCCAGCAGCTCGAGACAGGGTGAAGCCAAAAACATTCAGTACTTC
TRBV15	.	TRBJ2-5	TRBD1	CATSRVTTGGMGETQYF	TGTGCCACCAGCAGAGTAACGACAGGGGGAATGGGTGAGACCCAGTACTTC
TRBV7-9	.	TRBJ2-7	.	CASSPRQAPYEQYF	TGTGCCAGCAGCCCTCGACAGGCTCCCTACGAGCAGTACTTC
TRBV27	.	TRBJ1-2	.	CASSFGIEGYGYTF	TGTGCCAGCAGTTTCGGGATAGAGGGCTATGGCTACACCTTC
TRBV25-1	once	TRBJ2-7	.	CASAWTYEQYF	TGTGCCAGCGCCTGGACCTACGAGCAGTACTTC
TRBV12-5	.	TRBJ1-4	.	CASGFFLGHQGEKLFF	TGTGCTAGTGGTTTCTTCCTGGGCCACCAAGGTGAAAAACTGTTTTTT
TRBV27	.	TRBJ2-3	TRBD2	CASSTPLPGLAGGRFSTDTQYF	TGTGCCAGCAGTACCCCCCTTCCGGGACTAGCGGGGGGTCGATTTAGCACAGATACGCAGTATTTT
TRBV12-3/TRBV12-4	once	TRBJ2-7	.	CASSQTTEYEQYF	TGTGCCAGCAGCCAAACAACAGAATACGAGCAGTACTTC
TRBV5-6	.	TRBJ2-3	.	CASSLGASATDTQYF	TGTGCCAGCAGCTTGGGGGCCTCAGCGACAGATACGCAGTATTTT
TRBV7-9	.	TRBJ2-1	.	CASSLVGAGHNEQFF	TGTGCCAGCAGCTTAGTAGGCGCGGGCCACAATGAGCAGTTCTTC
TRBV7-9	.	TRBJ2-7	TRBD1	CASSLVGKGQDVRQYF	TGTGCCAGCAGCTTAGTGGGAAAAGGACAGGACGTTCGGCAGTACTTC
TRBV20-1	.	TRBJ2-7	TRBD1	CSASPGQGESYEQYF	TGCAGTGCTAGCCCTGGACAGGGGGAATCCTACGAGCAGTACTTC
TRBV28	.	TRBJ2-7	TRBD1	CASRRQGPSYEQYF	TGTGCCAGCAGACGACAGGGCCCCTCCTACGAGCAGTACTTC
TRBV27	.	TRBJ2-1	TRBD2	CASSWQRETINEQFF	TGTGCCAGCAGTTGGCAGCGGGAGACTATTAATGAGCAGTTCTTC
TRBV2	.	TRBJ2-2	TRBD2	CAWPSGRSTNTGELFF	TGTGCCTGGCCTAGCGGGAGGTCGACCAACACCGGGGAGCTGTTTTTT
TRBV27	many	TRBJ2-1	.	CASSRGGSYNEQFF	TGTGCCAGCAGCCGAGGGGGCTCCTACAATGAGCAGTTCTTC
TRBV10-2	.	TRBJ2-3	TRBD2	CASWAGGTDTQYF	TGCGCCAGCTGGGCGGGAGGCACAGATACGCAGTATTTT
TRBV5-4	.	TRBJ2-5	TRBD1	CASSLTGQGKETQYF	TGTGCCAGCAGCTTAACAGGACAGGGGAAAGAGACCCAGTACTTC
TRBV25-1	.	TRBJ2-7	.	CASSESSRSEQYF	TGTGCCAGCAGTGAATCTTCCAGAAGCGAGCAGTACTTC
TRBV5-1	.	TRBJ1-1	.	CASSLLGRGGTEAFF	TGCGCCAGCAGCTTATTAGGCAGGGGAGGGACTGAAGCTTTCTTT
TRBV14	.	TRBJ1-5	.	CASSQVSRGGNRPQHF	TGTGCCAGCAGCCAAGTTAGCAGGGGCGGCAATCGGCCCCAGCATTTT
TRBV20-1	.	TRBJ2-3	TRBD2	CSARSHSTSGGQYTDTQYF	TGCAGTGCTAGATCCCATTCGACTAGCGGGGGGCAATACACAGATACGCAGTATTTT
TRBV4-2	.	TRBJ2-1	.	CASSPWAGTYNEQFF	TGTGCCAGCAGTCCCTGGGCGGGCACCTACAATGAGCAGTTCTTC
TRBV6-5	.	TRBJ2-7	.	CASRAPISSYEQYF	TGTGCCAGCAGAGCCCCTATTAGCTCCTACGAGCAGTACTTC
TRBV6-1	.	TRBJ2-6	.	CASSEGGYSGANVLTF	TGTGCCAGCAGTGAGGGAGGATACTCTGGGGCCAACGTCCTGACTTTC
TRBV4-3	once	TRBJ2-7	TRBD2	CASSQGLARNEQYF	TGCGCCAGCAGCCAGGGACTAGCGAGAAACGAGCAGTACTTC
TRBV20-1	.	TRBJ2-3	TRBD2	CSAVLAGGWDTQYF	TGCAGTGCTGTCCTAGCGGGGGGTTGGGATACGCAGTATTTT
TRBV2	.	TRBJ1-2	.	CASSEGYRVGYGYTF	TGTGCCAGCAGTGAAGGCTATCGAGTCGGCTATGGCTACACCTTC
TRBV6-1	.	TRBJ1-2	.	CASSEWRPLGYTF	TGTGCCAGCAGTGAATGGCGTCCCCTCGGCTACACCTTC
TRBV3-1	.	TRBJ2-7	.	CASSPLINRGEQYF	TGTGCCAGCAGCCCCCTTATAAACCGGGGGGAGCAGTACTTC
TRBV12-3/TRBV12-4	few	TRBJ2-1	.	CASSLRLNSGGEQFF	TGTGCCAGCAGTTTGCGGCTTAATTCTGGCGGTGAGCAGTTCTTC
TRBV15	.	TRBJ2-3	TRBD1	CATSRRGQGATDTQYF	TGTGCCACCAGCAGAAGGGGACAGGGGGCAACAGATACGCAGTATTTT
TRBV11-2	few	TRBJ1-5	TRBD1	CASSFTGGDQPQHF	TGTGCCAGCAGCTTTACAGGGGGGGATCAGCCCCAGCATTTT